This TCR beta chain was documented in a study of T-cell reconstitution after alpha-beta-depleted transplantation in children. The CDR3 sequence is 13 residues long. CDR1 is SNHLY, CDR2 FYNNEI, per germline. V shed 4 bases and J shed 0 bases, with 4 bases lying between them. This clonotype occurred many times. Using unique molecular identifiers, the investigators prepared the TCRbeta library. MiXCR, applied by TCRdb to the PCR reads, yields one record per CDR3 protein. This table has 180,000 or so distinct CDR3 sequences, roughly 6.5% appearing once. This clonotype originated in a girl under three years old with combined immunodeficiency, due to receive a stem cell transplant. Specimen: PBMCs, collected before TCRalphabeta/CD19-depleted stem cell transplant. The V call is TRBV2, the J call TRBJ2-1; D is undetermined. The CDR3 loop reads CASSGGSYNEQFF. CDR3 nucleotides: TGTGCCAGCAGTGGAGGCTCCTACAATGAGCAGTTCTTC.